These 24 T cell receptor beta chains share one sample of origin, sequenced in a study of T cell changes during pregnancy in multiple sclerosis. The repertoire was sequenced with immunoSEQ multiplex PCR; TCRdb's copy has only in-frame clones and lacks some. Seen here are roughly 100,000 clones, roughly 89% observed once, and the top ten hold 1.5% to 2%. The sequences come from peripheral blood, collected before pregnancy. The receptors were gathered from a female donor with multiple sclerosis, enrolled in a pregnancy study.

This chain connects TRBV7-3 to TRBJ2-1, with TRBD2 matching 14 bases. The CDR3 contains 16 residues. Germline CDR1 and CDR2: SGHTA and FQGTGA. The V gene end was trimmed by 1 base and the J gene end by 9 bases; junction bases not matched to a gene: 5. This chain's CDR3 is CASSLSRGTSGSEQFF. The CDR3, as DNA: TGTGCCAGCAGCTTAAGTCGAGGGACTAGCGGGAGTGAGCAGTTCTTC. Variable domain in full (rest from reference TRBV7-3 and TRBJ2-1): GAGVSQTPSNKVTEKGKYVELRCDPISGHTALYWYRQSLGQGPEFLIYFQGTGAADDSGLPNDRFFAVRPEGSVSTLKIQRTERGDSAVYLCASSLSRGTSGSEQFFGPGTRLTVL.

The chain uses TRBV27 and TRBJ2-1, with TRBD1 as a possible D gene (6 bases). Trimming stripped 5 bases from V and 2 bases from J, with 10 bases between. The CDR3 contains 14 residues. The germline CDR1 and CDR2 sequences are MNHEY and SMNVEV (reference sequence). The CDR3 coding sequence is TGTGCCAGCAGTCCCAGGGGCCCCTACAATGAGCAGTTCTTC. Amino acids: CASSPRGPYNEQFF.

The chain has TRBV7-9 and TRBJ2-7; TRBD2 agrees at 8 bases. CDR3 length: 17 residues. Trimming removed 4 bases from V and 4 bases from J; junction bases left unmatched: 15. The V gene's germline CDR1 is SEHNR and CDR2 FQNEAQ (reference sequence). CDR3 in DNA: TGTGCCAGCAGCTCCTACACCCGAAAGGGACTAGTTTACGAGCAGTACTTC. Translated, it gives CASSSYTRKGLVYEQYF.

This sequence joins TRBV18 and TRBJ2-7; TRBD1 agrees at 8 bases. The CDR3 length is 15 residues. Germline lookup yields CDR1 KGHSH and CDR2 LQKENI. J was trimmed by 1 base and V by 3 bases; bases with no gene match: 5. CDR3 in amino acids: CASSPRTGLSYEQYF. CDR3 DNA sequence: TGTGCCAGCTCACCTCGGACAGGGTTATCCTACGAGCAGTACTTC.

CDR3 residues: CAWDASGGAHEQFF. CDR3 coding DNA: TGTGCCTGGGATGCTAGCGGGGGGGCCCATGAGCAGTTCTTC. V is TRBV30 and J is TRBJ2-1; 12 nucleotides match TRBD2. Trimming removed 5 bases from V and 8 bases from J; junction bases left unmatched: 7. There are 14 residues in the CDR3. The germline CDR1 and CDR2 sequences are GTSNPN and SVGIG (reference sequence).

The chain carries TRBV7-3 and TRBJ2-1; the D is unclear. This CDR3 has 13 residues. Trimming removed 1 base from V and 9 bases from J, with 10 bases in between. Germline CDR1 reads SGHTA; CDR2 reads FQGTGA. This chain's CDR3 is CASSLNPYREQFF. In nucleotides, the CDR3 is TGTGCCAGCAGCTTAAACCCCTACCGTGAGCAGTTCTTC.

This clone was seen only once. The V gene is TRBV19, the J gene TRBJ2-7, with 7 bases that match TRBD1. With V trimmed by 7 bases and J by 3 bases, 9 bases remained unmatched. The germline CDR1 and CDR2 sequences are LNHDA and SQIVND (reference sequence). The CDR3 is 14 amino acids. DNA for the CDR3: TGTGCCAGTACTCCGACAGGGTCCGGCTACGAGCAGTACTTC. Protein sequence: CASTPTGSGYEQYF.

V is TRBV12-5 and J is TRBJ1-2; 7 nucleotides match TRBD1. The CDR3 totals 13 residues. The ends lost 5 bases at V and 12 bases at J; junction bases unmatched: 12. Germline-derived CDR1 and CDR2 are LGHNT and FRNRAP. The CDR3 loop is CASGPSPDRDHTF. CDR3 nucleotide sequence: TGTGCTAGTGGTCCTTCACCAGACAGGGACCACACCTTC.

This clone was recorded at least ten times. The V gene is TRBV30, the J gene TRBJ1-2; no reliable D call. The V end was cut by 2 bases, the J end by 0 bases, with 13 bases between. The CDR3 runs to 15 residues. CDR1 and CDR2 (germline): GTSNPN, SVGIG (reference sequence). The CDR3 DNA sequence: TGTGCCTGGAGTCTTGGTGAACATGCTAACTATGGCTACACCTTC. Protein: CAWSLGEHANYGYTF.

The chain has TRBV5-6 and TRBJ2-7; TRBD2 might be the D (7 bases). The V end lost 4 bases, the J end lost 5 bases, and 19 bases lay between the germline ends. The germline V gene has CDR1 SGHDT and CDR2 YYEEEE. This CDR3 is 15 amino acids long. The CDR3 here is CASSLLGGASDEQYF. CDR3 DNA: TGTGCCAGCAGCCTTTTGGGGGGGGCGTCCGACGAGCAGTACTTC.

This sequence joins TRBV10-1 and TRBJ1-2, with 9 bases matching TRBD1. The V segment lost 6 bases and the J segment 13 bases; nucleotides outside the gene matches: 15. CDR1 and CDR2 (germline): WNHNN, SYGVQD (reference sequence). There are 14 residues in the CDR3. In DNA, the CDR3 is TGCGCCAGCAGCCGTCCGGGACAGGGACCCCGGGGCACCTTC. This encodes CASSRPGQGPRGTF.

V gene TRBV19 combines with J gene TRBJ2-7; D might be TRBD2 (6 bases). Germline V lookup: CDR1 LNHDA, CDR2 SQIVND (reference sequence). The CDR3 loop spans 14 amino acids. Trimming removed 11 bases at V and 2 bases at J, with 19 bases between. The chain's CDR3 is CAWDAGTETYEQYF. In DNA form, the CDR3 reads TGTGCCTGGGATGCTGGGACTGAGACCTACGAGCAGTACTTC.

The chain carries TRBV18 and TRBJ2-6; TRBD1 matches at 8 bases. The CDR3 has 17 amino acids. In germline, CDR1 is KGHSH, CDR2 LQKENI. The V segment lost 3 bases and the J segment 4 bases; nucleotides outside the gene matches: 8. CDR3 loop: CASSPPGQGLGANVLTF. CDR3 sequence (DNA): TGTGCCAGCTCACCCCCCGGACAGGGATTAGGGGCCAACGTCCTGACTTTC.

The chain has TRBV28 and TRBJ2-3; D might be TRBD1 (5 bases). V was shortened by 2 bases and J by 4 bases, with 13 bases between the two germline ends. The CDR3 consists of 15 residues. The germline gives CDR1 MDHEN, CDR2 SYDVKM. CDR3 DNA: TGTGCCAGCAGTTTACTACGGACAAGATCAGATACGCAGTATTTT. It codes for CASSLLRTRSDTQYF.

In its sample, this clone was seen a few times. The chain carries TRBV30 and TRBJ2-7; unclear D gene. The V end lost 0 bases, the J end lost 2 bases, and 5 bases lay between the germline ends. The CDR3 extends over 12 amino acids. Germline CDR1 reads GTSNPN; CDR2 reads SVGIG (reference sequence). CDR3: CAWSVETYEQYF. CDR3 in DNA: TGTGCCTGGAGTGTGGAGACCTACGAGCAGTACTTC.

This clone was picked up one time. The chain uses TRBV11-2 and TRBJ2-7, with TRBD1 matching 7 bases. Germline loops: CDR1 SGHAT, CDR2 FQNNGV. The CDR3 has 13 residues. V gave up 3 bases and J gave up 3 bases; unmatched junction bases: 2. CDR3 in DNA: TGTGCCAGCAGCTTGACAGGGATCTACGAGCAGTACTTC. Translating it yields CASSLTGIYEQYF.

V and J are TRBV7-6 and TRBJ2-3; 9 bases agree with TRBD1. The CDR3 extends over 14 amino acids. Trimming at V came to 4 bases and at J to 6 bases, leaving 5 bases not matched to a gene. CDR1 SGHVS and CDR2 FNYEAQ come from the germline V gene. Here the CDR3 DNA reads TGTGCCAGCAGCTCGGGACAGGGAATGGATACGCAGTATTTT. This translates into CASSSGQGMDTQYF.

The chain joins TRBV2 to TRBJ1-2, with 9 bases fitting TRBD1. The germline gives CDR1 SNHLY, CDR2 FYNNEI. The J segment lost 8 bases and the V segment lost 6 bases, leaving 16 bases of the junction unmatched. The CDR3 spans 16 residues. The CDR3 sequence: CASSKLPPGQGFGYTF. CDR3 coding DNA: TGTGCCAGCAGCAAACTTCCTCCGGGACAGGGATTCGGCTACACCTTC.

The DNA for the CDR3 is TGTGCCAGCAGCCAGATTAGCGGGAGTTCGGATACGCAGTATTTT. It encodes CASSQISGSSDTQYF. V is TRBV4-2 and J is TRBJ2-3; 9 nucleotides match TRBD2. The length of the CDR3 is 15 residues. Trimming took 3 bases from V and 6 from J; bases not matched to a gene: 7. CDR1 and CDR2 from the germline V gene are LGHNA and YNFKEQ.

The chain couples TRBV28 to TRBJ1-1; TRBD1 agrees at 7 bases. Germline V gives CDR1 MDHEN, CDR2 SYDVKM. There are 16 residues in the CDR3. The V segment lost 6 bases and the J segment 4 bases; nucleotides outside the gene matches: 14. The DNA of the CDR3 is TGTGCCAGCAGCCCCTTTCCCCGGGCAGGGGGCACTGAAGCTTTCTTT. Amino acid sequence: CASSPFPRAGGTEAFF.

This clone was counted between two and nine times. J is TRBJ2-5 and V is TRBV2, with D tentatively TRBD2 (7 bases). CDR1 and CDR2 (germline): SNHLY, FYNNEI. This CDR3 has 15 amino acids. Trimming took 5 bases from V and 5 from J, leaving 18 bases between them. CDR3: CASSRTGGAEETQYF. CDR3 DNA: TGTGCCAGCAGTAGGACTGGGGGGGCTGAGGAGACCCAGTACTTC.

This sequence joins TRBV14 and TRBJ2-7; the D gene is possibly TRBD2 (6 bases). The CDR3 spans 13 residues. Germline loops: CDR1 SGHDN, CDR2 FVKESK. Trimming left V 3 bases short and J 1 base short, with 7 bases between. This CDR3 is CASSHGGSYEQYF. The DNA for the CDR3 is TGTGCCAGCAGCCACGGAGGGTCCTACGAGCAGTACTTC. Filled out from reference TRBV14 and TRBJ2-7, the complete variable domain reads EAGVTQFPSHSVIEKGQTVTLRCDPISGHDNLYWYRRVMGKEIKFLLHFVKESKQDESGMPNNRFLAERTGGTYSTLKVQPAELEDSGVYFCASSHGGSYEQYFGPGTRLTVT.

This rearrangement joins TRBV2 to TRBJ2-5; 8 bases line up with TRBD1. V gave up 4 bases and J gave up 5 bases; unmatched junction bases: 9. The CDR3 contains 15 residues. Germline-derived CDR1 and CDR2 are SNHLY and FYNNEI. The CDR3 is CASSATGGRSETQYF. CDR3 bases: TGTGCCAGCAGTGCTACAGGGGGTAGGTCGGAGACCCAGTACTTC.

V gene TRBV7-8 combines with J gene TRBJ2-5; 7 nucleotides agree with TRBD2. The CDR3 runs to 14 residues. Germline assignment: CDR1 SGHVS and CDR2 FQNEAQ. V shed 1 base and J 5 bases; nucleotides not matched to a gene: 4. Here the CDR3 DNA reads TGTGCCAGCAGCTTAGGGACTAGTTCGGAGACCCAGTACTTC. Amino acid sequence: CASSLGTSSETQYF. Complete variable domain (other parts from reference TRBV7-8 and TRBJ2-5): GAGVSQSPRYKVAKRGQDVALRCDPISGHVSLFWYQQALGQGPEFLTYFQNEAQLDKSGLPSDRFFAERPEGSVSTLKIQRTQQEDSAVYLCASSLGTSSETQYFGPGTRLLVL.